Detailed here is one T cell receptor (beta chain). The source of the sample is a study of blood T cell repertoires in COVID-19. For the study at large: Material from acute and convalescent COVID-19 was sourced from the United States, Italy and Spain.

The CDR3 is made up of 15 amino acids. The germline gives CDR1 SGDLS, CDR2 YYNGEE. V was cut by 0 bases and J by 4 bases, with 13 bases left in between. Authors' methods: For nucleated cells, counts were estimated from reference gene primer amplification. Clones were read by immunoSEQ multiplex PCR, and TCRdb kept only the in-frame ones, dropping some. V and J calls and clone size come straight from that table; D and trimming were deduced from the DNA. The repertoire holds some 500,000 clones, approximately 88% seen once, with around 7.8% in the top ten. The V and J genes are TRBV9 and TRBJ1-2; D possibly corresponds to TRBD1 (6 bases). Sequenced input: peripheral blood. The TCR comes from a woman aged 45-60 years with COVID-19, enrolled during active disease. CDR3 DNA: TGTGCCAGCAGCGTAGGGCAGGGGTCGGCCTATGGCTACACCTTC. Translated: CASSVGQGSAYGYTF.